What follows are 20 T cell receptor beta chains derived from one specimen sequenced in a study of T cell responses to AZD1222 COVID-19 vaccine. The repertoire was sequenced with immunoSEQ multiplex PCR; TCRdb's copy has only in-frame clones and lacks some. Of 150,000 or so clones listed, 87% are singletons. Sequences were derived from peripheral blood, sampled 28 days after the second AZD1222 dose. Receptor source: an adult who received the AZD1222 COVID-19 vaccine.

The gene calls are TRBV6-2 or TRBV6-3 and TRBJ1-2, with a tentative D call TRBD1 (5 bases). V lost 5 bases, J lost 3 bases, and 16 bases lay in between. This CDR3 contains 15 residues. The germline V gene has CDR1 MNHEY and CDR2 SVGEGT. CDR3 amino acids: CASSDRPGQDYGYTF. In nucleotides, the CDR3 is TGTGCCAGCAGTGACCGACCGGGGCAGGACTATGGCTACACCTTC.

The J gene is TRBJ1-1, the V gene TRBV3-1 (or the pseudogene TRBV3-2), with D unresolved. The CDR3 consists of 15 residues. Trimming removed 1 base at V and 5 bases at J, with 14 bases between. Germline V gives CDR1 LGHDT, CDR2 YNNKEL (reference sequence). The CDR3 DNA sequence: TGTGCCAGCAGCCAAGGCGCGGGGTTTGGGACTGAAGCTTTCTTT. Protein: CASSQGAGFGTEAFF.

This sequence joins TRBV3-1 (or the pseudogene TRBV3-2) and TRBJ2-5; TRBD2 agrees at 7 bases. The CDR3 is made up of 16 amino acids. V lost 3 bases and J lost 4; bases outside the gene matches: 11. Germline CDR1 is LGHDT and CDR2 is YNNKEL (reference sequence). This CDR3 reads CASSQTLAGVGETQYF. The CDR3 region has the DNA TGTGCCAGCAGCCAGACCCTTGCGGGAGTGGGAGAGACCCAGTACTTC.

This clone was found a few times. The chain links TRBV6-1 to TRBJ2-3; no clear D gene. The CDR3 has 15 amino acids. Germline CDR1 MNHNS, CDR2 SASEGT. The V end lost 3 bases, the J end lost 0 bases, and 10 bases lay between the germline ends. CDR3 in DNA: TGTGCCAGCAGTGACAGACGGTCTAGCACAGATACGCAGTATTTT. This gives the protein CASSDRRSSTDTQYF.

Only one count was recorded for this clone. This rearrangement joins TRBV7-2 to TRBJ1-2; weak D call: TRBD1 (6 bases). V lost 1 base and J 8 bases, leaving 14 bases between the germline ends. The CDR3 spans 14 residues. Germline CDR1 is SGHTA and CDR2 is FQGNSA. Here the CDR3 DNA reads TGTGCCAGCAGCTTAGAGGGGGGCGCCGGGGGCTACACCTTC. It encodes CASSLEGGAGGYTF.

This chain links TRBV10-3 with TRBJ2-2; 8 bases align to TRBD2. V trimming: 4 bases; J trimming: 7 bases; junction bases outside the gene matches: 8. The CDR3 length is 15 residues. CDR1 and CDR2 from the germline V gene are ENHRY and SYGVKD. DNA for the CDR3: TGTGCCATCAGTGTGGGTAGCGGGAAAGGCGGGGAGCTGTTTTTT. Amino acids: CAISVGSGKGGELFF.

This chain connects TRBV30 to TRBJ2-7, with 7 bases matching TRBD2. Germline assignment: CDR1 GTSNPN and CDR2 SVGIG (reference sequence). The V and J ends lost 8 bases and 3 bases, in that order; junction bases with no gene match: 22. This CDR3 is built from 17 residues. DNA for the CDR3: TGTGCCGGACGTCGTCCCGGAGGACCGGGACTAAACTACGAGCAGTACTTC. This translates into CAGRRPGGPGLNYEQYF.

This chain connects TRBV7-2 to TRBJ1-1; D gene uncertain. Germline lookup yields CDR1 SGHTA and CDR2 FQGNSA. CDR3 length: 13 amino acids. Trimming stripped 2 bases from V and 5 bases from J, with 9 bases between. The CDR3 here is CASSLIRQTEAFF. The CDR3 coding sequence is TGTGCCAGCAGCTTAATAAGGCAGACTGAAGCTTTCTTT.

This rearrangement joins TRBV7-9 to TRBJ1-4, with D tentatively TRBD1 (5 bases). The CDR3 runs 15 residues. Trimming pared 1 base from V and 0 bases from J, leaving 6 bases between. Looked up from germline, CDR1 is SEHNR and CDR2 is FQNEAQ (reference sequence). The CDR3 spells CASSLVQATNEKLFF. The CDR3 nucleotides read TGTGCCAGCAGCTTAGTACAGGCAACTAATGAAAAACTGTTTTTT.

This chain connects TRBV3-1 (or the pseudogene TRBV3-2) to TRBJ1-5; D not certain. Per the germline V gene, CDR1 is LGHDT and CDR2 is YNNKEL (reference sequence). V lost 0 bases to trimming and J lost 4 bases, with 10 bases between them. CDR3 length: 15 amino acids. CDR3 DNA sequence: TGTGCCAGCAGCCAAGATACGGGAAAGAATCAGCCCCAGCATTTT. Residues: CASSQDTGKNQPQHF.

The V and J genes are TRBV9 and TRBJ1-2, with D possibly TRBD1 on 6 matching bases. Trimming shortened V by 6 bases and J by 7 bases, and 19 bases separated the two germline ends. This CDR3 is 14 amino acids long. Per germline, CDR1 SGDLS and CDR2 YYNGEE. CDR3 loop: CASTPRWGASGYTF. DNA of the CDR3: TGTGCCAGCACCCCCAGGTGGGGGGCCTCTGGCTACACCTTC.

The rearrangement joins TRBV6-1 to TRBJ2-3; D remains unclear. Per germline, CDR1 MNHNS and CDR2 SASEGT. V lost 0 bases and J 1 base, leaving 8 bases between the germline ends. The CDR3 length is 15 residues. The CDR3 is CASSEAWAGTDTQYF. The CDR3 DNA reads TGTGCCAGCAGTGAAGCGTGGGCAGGCACAGATACGCAGTATTTT.

This clone was detected once. The chain recombines TRBV6-5 with TRBJ1-1, with D maybe TRBD1 (6 bases). Trimming took 2 bases from V and 7 from J, leaving 14 bases between them. Germline CDR1 and CDR2: MNHEY and SVGAGI. The CDR3 has 14 residues. CDR3 DNA: TGTGCCAGCAGTTACGATCCGGACAGTATTGAAGCTTTCTTT. It is translated as CASSYDPDSIEAFF.

The rearrangement links TRBV11-3 to TRBJ2-5; tentatively, D is TRBD1 (6 bases). V lost 5 bases, J lost 8 bases, and 18 bases lay in between. The CDR3 sequence is 14 residues long. The germline gives CDR1 SGHNT, CDR2 YENEEA. In DNA, the CDR3 is TGTGCCAGCAGCCTACAGGGATCATCATATACCCAGTACTTC. Its protein product is CASSLQGSSYTQYF.

J is TRBJ2-7 and V is TRBV5-1; 10 nucleotides align to TRBD1. The CDR3 is made up of 16 amino acids. The germline gives CDR1 SGHRS, CDR2 YFSETQ. J was trimmed by 2 bases and V by 4 bases; bases with no gene match: 9. CDR3 DNA sequence: TGCGCCAGCAGCACCGACAGGGGGCGAATTGCCTACGAGCAGTACTTC. This codes for CASSTDRGRIAYEQYF.

The V gene is TRBV30, the J gene TRBJ1-1; D ambiguous. Per germline, CDR1 GTSNPN and CDR2 SVGIG (reference sequence). The CDR3 length is 13 residues. V lost 3 bases and J lost 4, with 12 bases in between. Here the CDR3 DNA reads TGTGCCTGGAGGTCCCATAAAGGCACTGAAGCTTTCTTT. Residues: CAWRSHKGTEAFF.

The J gene is TRBJ1-2, the V gene TRBV5-6, with TRBD1 as a possible D gene (5 bases). The CDR3 is 16 amino acids. Per germline, CDR1 SGHDT and CDR2 YYEEEE. Trimming left V 4 bases short and J 6 bases short, with 22 bases between. The CDR3 region has the DNA TGTGCCAGCAGCCAAGAACCCTCTTGGGGACGTCATGGCTACACCTTC. Translation: CASSQEPSWGRHGYTF.

J is TRBJ1-5 and V is TRBV19; 8 nucleotides match TRBD1. The CDR3 is 13 residues long. CDR1 and CDR2 (germline): LNHDA, SQIVND (reference sequence). J was trimmed by 9 bases and V by 3 bases; bases with no gene match: 4. The CDR3 coding sequence is TGTGCCAGTAGTATGGGACAGGCCAGGCCCCAGCATTTT. Translation gives CASSMGQARPQHF.

V is TRBV7-8 and J is TRBJ2-7; 9 nucleotides line up with TRBD1. CDR1 is SGHVS, CDR2 FQNEAQ, per germline. CDR3 length: 15 residues. J lost 9 bases, V lost 7 bases, and 16 bases had no gene match. The CDR3 loop is CASTPAGTGLGRQYF. In DNA form, the CDR3 reads TGTGCCAGCACCCCAGCCGGGACAGGGTTGGGCCGGCAGTACTTC.

The chain couples TRBV4-3 to TRBJ2-1; 9 bases map to TRBD2. The trim removed 0 bases at V and 8 bases at J, leaving 8 bases unmatched. CDR1 and CDR2 from the germline V gene are LGHNA and YSLEER. This CDR3 spans 16 amino acids. CDR3 nucleotide sequence: TGCGCCAGCAGCCAAGATTTAGGAGGACTAGCGTATGAGCAGTTCTTC. Protein: CASSQDLGGLAYEQFF.